This entry concerns a single T cell receptor (beta chain). Its target antigen remains unknown. The sample holds no much larger clone one base away, and base qualities are not on file. The immunoSEQ Assay was used to sequence TCRbeta CDR3 regions. After extraction, genomic DNA underwent amplification by bias-controlled multiplex PCR, followed by high-throughput sequencing. In the source study's methods: To quantify the absolute abundance of each unique TCRbeta CDR3 region, sequences were collapsed and filtered. T cell fraction was estimated by normalizing TCRbeta template counts to usable DNA, with usable DNA measured through amplification of reference genes found in all nucleated cells. Repertoire TCRs were annotated as SARS-CoV-2-specific when V gene, CDR3 amino acid sequence and J gene were exactly matched to a known reactive TCR set. The reference SARS-CoV-2 TCR set came from MIRA and was filtered for enrichment in COVID-19-positive ImmuneCODE repertoires, removing public or cross-reactive TCRs. Using the MIRA antigens, annotated TCRs were further analysed by specific ORF or by position within an ORF. Breadth was defined as the number of annotated unique rearrangements divided by the total number of unique productive rearrangements, and depth was defined as the summed frequency of the annotated unique rearrangements. Two-sided Wilcoxon rank-sum tests were applied when comparing TCR breadth between groups. Entries here come from immuneACCESS through TCRdb and include only in-frame sequences with V and J called. Some clones fail to appear in such tables; in the studies checked, an unresolved V gene covers under half of the shortfall, and the cause of the remainder is unknown. That table supplies the V and J calls and clone size; D and trimming were determined from the DNA. The sample yields 300,000 to 350,000 clones; roughly 88% were counted once. The ten largest clonotypes hold approximately 5% of the sample.

The data originate from a study of Ad26.COV2.S vaccination and SARS-CoV-2 variants (TCRdb year 2021). Regarding the study in general: Vaccine-arm donors were drawn from COV1001, a multicentre, randomized, double-blind, placebo-controlled phase I-IIa trial of Ad26.COV2.S in healthy adults. Trial participants were randomized into five groups of five, in which low-dose or high-dose Ad26.COV2.S was given once or twice, or placebo was given on both occasions. A total of roughly 32 samples were included in the TCR-sequenced set, comprising 19 Ad26.COV2.S vaccine recipients, 5 placebo recipients and 8 SARS-CoV-2 convalescent individuals. Investigators did not know the trial group allocation while performing experiments and assessing outcomes. Ad26.COV2.S was administered intramuscularly at 5 x 10^10 or 1 x 10^11 viral particles, either as a single shot or as two shots given 56 days apart. TCRbeta repertoire sequencing was used to assess the specificity and breadth of SARS-CoV-2-reactive T cell receptors after Ad26.COV2.S vaccination.

Study-wide conclusions, independent of this receptor: After vaccination, spike-specific CD8+ and CD4+ T cell responses were reported to show substantial breadth. It was noted by the authors that total T cell responses may have been underestimated by the TCR breadth and depth analyses. Compared with placebo recipients, Ad26.COV2.S recipients showed higher spike-specific TCR breadth (P = 0.0014). Comparing responses between vaccine doses or regimens was not something the study was powered to do. Vaccine and placebo recipients had similar non-spike TCR breadth, a finding consistent with the vaccine containing only spike.

The treatment or condition tag for this specimen amounts to: roughly 18 received Ad26.COV2.S at low or high dose, single or two shots; roughly five received placebo; per-sample allocation not given. Repertoires of vaccine and placebo recipients were sequenced from samples collected on day 63 after the first injection. Between 29 July and 7 August 2020, Cohort 1b enrolled 20 to 30 adults aged 18-55 years at one site in Boston, USA. As a vaccine, Ad26.COV2.S was a replication-incompetent adenovirus type 26 vector that expressed a prefusion-stabilized SARS-CoV-2 spike protein derived from the original Wuhan strain. This receptor was identified in a person between 18 and 65 years old who received the Ad26.COV2.S COVID-19 vaccine or a placebo. The source material was peripheral blood, sampled in a trial of Ad26.COV2.S vaccine versus placebo.

The nucleotide sequence is given as TGTGCCAGCAGCTTGGCCGGGTTCTACAATGAGCAGTTCTTC. Translated, this is CASSLAGFYNEQFF. The rearranged chain carries TRBV5-4 and TRBJ2-1; the D gene is unclear. Measured from the cysteine to the phenylalanine, the CDR3 is 14 residues long. CDR3 DNA only is kept here, 42 bases in frame from base 1. A distance of 7 bases separates the germline ends of V and J, which lose 0 bases and 3 bases respectively. CDR1 and CDR2 are read off the germline V gene (reference sequence) as SGHNT and YYREEE.